Each of the 8 T cell receptor beta chains below was sequenced from the same sample in a study of T-cell memory formation after mild COVID-19. TCRdb recomputed calls from the 5' RACE reads with MiXCR, one row per CDR3 protein. This table has about 210,000 distinct CDR3 sequences, about 10% appearing once. Sequenced: PBMCs or a T cell subset sorted from them (not recorded which). Receptors originate from a man aged 18 to 30 who had mild COVID-19 (a few samples of this study predate the infection). Cell type and time point are not known.

The chain employs TRBV6-5 and TRBJ2-1; D unclear. Trimming shortened V by 6 bases and J by 6 bases, and 21 bases separated the two germline ends. Looked up from germline, CDR1 is MNHEY and CDR2 is SVGAGI. The CDR3 spans 16 residues. CDR3 residues: CASSPKPGSIGNEQFF. The CDR3 DNA reads as TGTGCCAGCAGCCCTAAGCCCGGCTCTATTGGCAATGAGCAGTTCTTC.

This clonotype was counted between two and nine times. The chain carries TRBV18 and TRBJ2-2; D unclear. Germline CDR1 is KGHSH and CDR2 is LQKENI. CDR3 length equals 14 residues. Trimming took 2 bases from V and 7 from J, leaving 11 bases between them. Written as DNA, the CDR3 is TGTGCCAGCTCACCAAAAGGGTTCAACGGGGAGCTGTTTTTT. It codes for CASSPKGFNGELFF.

In its sample, this clonotype was seen a few times. CDR3 nucleotides: TGTGCCAGCAGCTCACTAGAGAGGAGCTCCTACAATGAGCAGTTCTTC. Its translation is CASSSLERSSYNEQFF. V is TRBV6-6 and J is TRBJ2-1; TRBD2 might be the D (5 bases). The CDR3 is made up of 16 amino acids. The V end was cut by 6 bases, the J end by 0 bases, with 15 bases between. Germline CDR1 and CDR2: MNHNY and SVGAGI (reference sequence).

As concerns this clonotype: The conserved phenylalanine or tryptophan normally closing the CDR3 is absent here, so this likely arose from a read error. The V call is TRBV7-9, the J call TRBJ2-1; 10 bases fit TRBD2. The CDR3 loop spans 15 amino acids. Germline V gene data show CDR1 as SEHNR and CDR2 as FQNEAQ (reference sequence). The ends lost 5 bases at V and 7 bases at J; junction bases unmatched: 8. CDR3 DNA sequence: TGTGCCAGCAGCCTATCCAGCGGGGGGGGAAATGAGCAGTTCTTA. Its translation is CASSLSSGGGNEQFL.

This clonotype was seen only a few times. The chain links TRBV3-1 to TRBJ2-1, with 7 bases aligning to TRBD2. Looked up from germline, CDR1 is LGHDT and CDR2 is YNNKEL (reference sequence). The V and J ends lost 1 base and 9 bases, in that order; junction bases with no gene match: 12. The CDR3 runs to 16 residues. DNA for the CDR3: TGTGCCAGCAGCCAAGTTGGTAGCGGTCCTAGCGGTGAGCAGTTCTTC. This translates into CASSQVGSGPSGEQFF.

This clonotype was picked up a small number of times. V gene TRBV18 combines with J gene TRBJ2-7, with D uncertain. Trimming stripped 2 bases from V and 3 bases from J, with 11 bases between. Germline V CDR1 and CDR2: KGHSH, LQKENI. The CDR3 is 14 amino acids. The chain's CDR3 is CASSPGIGNYEQYV. CDR3 coding DNA: TGTGCCAGCTCACCAGGCATTGGAAACTACGAGCAGTACGTC.

This clonotype occurred a few times. V and J are TRBV7-3 and TRBJ2-3, with D possibly being TRBD2 (5 bases). Germline CDR1 SGHTA, CDR2 FQGTGA. This CDR3 spans 14 amino acids. V lost 5 bases and J lost 1, with 10 bases in between. CDR3 DNA: TGTGCCAGCAGCCCCTCAGCGGGCACAGATACGCAGTATTTT. Amino acid sequence: CASSPSAGTDTQYF.

The chain combines TRBV28 with TRBJ2-3; 7 positions agree with TRBD1. V was clipped by 10 bases and J by 3 bases; unmatched bases: 10. CDR1 and CDR2 (germline): MDHEN, SYDVKM. CDR3 length: 14 amino acids. As DNA, the CDR3 is TGTGCCACCCTCCGGGACAGAGGGACAGATACGCAGTATTTT. Its translation is CATLRDRGTDTQYF.